This T cell receptor (beta chain) was observed in a study of blood T cell repertoires in COVID-19. Study in general: Samples came from the United States, Italy and Spain, spanning acute and convalescent COVID-19. Nucleic acid was either cDNA or gDNA, and it came from T cells, B-cell-depleted T cells, or PBMCs.

Methods used by the authors: Estimation of nucleated cell counts relied on the amplification of reference gene primers. Data came from immunoSEQ multiplex PCR; TCRdb stores just in-frame clones and leaves some out. That table supplies the V and J calls and clone size; D and trimming were determined from the DNA. The table lists about 330,000 clones, about 87% of them singletons. Germline V CDR1 and CDR2: KGHSH, LQKENI. V lost 3 bases and J lost 2; bases outside the gene matches: 2. The CDR3 is made up of 14 amino acids. This clone has a single count. Participant ages covered roughly 18 to 89 years across 24 US areas.

Sequencing was performed on PBMCs or T cells enriched from blood (not recorded which). This TCR was recovered from a woman younger than 45 who had recovered from COVID-19. This chain links TRBV18 with TRBJ1-1, with 8 bases matching TRBD1. CDR3 sequence reads: CASSPGQANTEAFF. The CDR3 nucleotides are TGTGCCAGCTCACCGGGACAGGCAAACACTGAAGCTTTCTTT. Drawing the rest from reference TRBV18 and TRBJ1-1, the complete variable domain is NAGVMQNPRHLVRRRGQEARLRCSPMKGHSHVYWYRQLPEEGLKFMVYLQKENIIDESGMPKERFSAEFPKEGPSILRIQQVVRGDSAAYFCASSPGQANTEAFFGQGTRLTVV.